The source of this TCR beta chain is a study of shared clonotypes between healthy human individuals. A CD45RA-negative memory subset and a CD45RA+ naive subset were separated from the CD4+ cells. Germline CDR1 SGHTA, CDR2 FQGNSA. The CDR3 has 16 residues. Germline trimming cut 0 bases from V and 4 bases from J; bases unmatched to any gene: 6. Assay execution took place at the deep level. This table comes from immunoSEQ multiplex PCR, and its TCRdb copy is limited to in-frame clones, with some not included. This sample yields 2 million to 2.5 million clones, of which just under 95% are seen a single time; approximately 0.39% belongs to the top ten.

This clonotype was obtained from a man between 18 and 29 years old in good health. Some clones in this sample may be carry-over from other donors' samples. The genes are TRBV7-2 and TRBJ2-3; 8 bases match TRBD1. The sequencing sample was made of naive CD4+ T cells from PBMCs. Noted subset: CD45RA+ positively selected. CDR3 sequence: CASSLATGVVADTQYF. CDR3 bases: TGTGCCAGCAGCTTAGCGACAGGGGTGGTCGCAGATACGCAGTATTTT.